Following are 30 T cell receptor beta chains from one sample sequenced in a study of blood T cell repertoires in COVID-19. Profiled with immunoSEQ multiplex PCR; TCRdb holds only in-frame clones, not every one. The sample lists some 73,000 clones; roughly four fifths were seen once. Sequenced sample: peripheral blood. The receptor source for this set is a human donor in a cohort sampled during active COVID-19.

V and J are TRBV7-6 and TRBJ2-2; TRBD2 matches at 9 bases. The ends lost 4 bases at V and 4 bases at J; junction bases unmatched: 7. The CDR3 has 16 residues. CDR1 is SGHVS and CDR2 is FNYEAQ in the germline V gene. The CDR3 nucleotides read TGTGCCAGCAGCTACCCCGCGGGGGGGCCCACCGGGGAGCTGTTTTTT. It specifies CASSYPAGGPTGELFF. The variable domain in full, completed from reference TRBV7-6 and TRBJ2-2, reads GAGVSQSPRYKVTKRGQDVALRCDPISGHVSLYWYRQALGQGPEFLTYFNYEAQQDKSGLPNDRFSAERPEGSISTLTIQRTEQRDSAMYRCASSYPAGGPTGELFFGEGSRLTVL.

The chain uses TRBV6-5 and TRBJ2-3; the match to TRBD1 covers 8 bases. The germline gives CDR1 MNHEY, CDR2 SVGAGI. Trimming removed 2 bases from V and 1 base from J; junction bases left unmatched: 2. This CDR3 spans 15 amino acids. The CDR3 nucleotides are TGTGCCAGCAGTTACCGGGGACAGGGCACAGATACGCAGTATTTT. Protein: CASSYRGQGTDTQYF.

The chain has TRBV25-1 and TRBJ2-2; possible D gene TRBD2, 5 bases. The germline V and J ends were trimmed by 7 bases and 6 bases, with 9 bases remaining between them. The germline V gene has CDR1 MGHDK and CDR2 SYGVNS. This CDR3 spans 12 amino acids. CDR3 sequence reads: CASTPGSGELFF. CDR3 in DNA: TGTGCCAGCACTCCGGGGTCCGGGGAGCTGTTTTTT. Supplemented by reference TRBV25-1 and TRBJ2-2, the full variable domain reads EADIYQTPRYLVIGTGKKITLECSQTMGHDKMYWYQQDPGMELHLIHYSYGVNSTEKGDLSSESTVSRIRTEHFPLTLESARPSHTSQYLCASTPGSGELFFGEGSRLTVL.

The chain uses TRBV7-9 and TRBJ2-3, with 10 nucleotides matching TRBD2. CDR3 length: 15 residues. The V segment lost 1 base and the J segment 4 bases; nucleotides outside the gene matches: 2. In germline, CDR1 is SEHNR, CDR2 FQNEAQ (reference sequence). The CDR3 DNA reads as TGTGCCAGCAGCTTAGTGCTAGCGGGGGCAGATACGCAGTATTTT. Residues: CASSLVLAGADTQYF.

This clone showed up just once. The chain has TRBV5-6 and TRBJ1-2; 11 nucleotides agree with TRBD1. Per germline, CDR1 SGHDT and CDR2 YYEEEE. CDR3 length: 17 residues. V gave up 4 bases and J gave up 14 bases; unmatched junction bases: 22. The CDR3 sequence: CASSPPRTGGPSLYYTF. The CDR3 DNA follows: TGTGCCAGCAGCCCGCCAAGGACAGGGGGCCCCTCGCTTTATTATACCTTC. Drawing the rest from reference TRBV5-6 and TRBJ1-2, the complete variable domain is DAGVTQSPTHLIKTRGQQVTLRCSPKSGHDTVSWYQQALGQGPQFIFQYYEEEERQRGNFPDRFSGHQFPNYSSELNVNALLLGDSALYLCASSPPRTGGPSLYYTFGSGTRLTVV.

For the CDR3, the DNA is TGTGCCAGCAGCTTAGAAGGCAGGGGGAGACAAGAGACCCAGTACTTC. Its protein is CASSLEGRGRQETQYF. V usage is TRBV7-2 and J usage is TRBJ2-5; 7 nucleotides line up with TRBD1. The V gene end was trimmed by 1 base and the J gene end by 2 bases; junction bases not matched to a gene: 7. This CDR3 comprises 16 residues. Germline CDR1 is SGHTA and CDR2 is FQGNSA.

This sequence joins TRBV24-1 and TRBJ2-1; 8 positions agree with TRBD1. With 5 bases clipped from V and 9 bases from J, the junction kept 5 bases outside the gene matches. The CDR3 sequence is 13 residues long. CDR1 and CDR2 (germline): KGHDR, SFDVKD. The CDR3 DNA reads as TGTGCCACCAGTGTGACAGGGGCATCTGAGCAGTTCTTC. Its protein is CATSVTGASEQFF.

This clone has just a few counts. J is TRBJ2-2 and V is TRBV5-4; 8 bases are a match to TRBD1. The germline gives CDR1 SGHNT, CDR2 YYREEE (reference sequence). The length of the CDR3 is 17 residues. J gave up 2 bases and V 4 bases, and 10 bases lay outside the gene matches. The CDR3 DNA reads TGTGCCAGCAGCCCCAGGGGGCATGGGGGTAACACCGGGGAGCTGTTTTTT. As protein: CASSPRGHGGNTGELFF.

V usage is TRBV19 and J usage is TRBJ1-5; 7 nucleotides line up with TRBD1. The CDR3 is 15 amino acids. Germline CDR1 and CDR2: LNHDA and SQIVND (reference sequence). The junction had 9 bases not matched to a gene; V was cut back by 5 bases and J by 5 bases. Written as DNA, the CDR3 is TGTGCCAGTAGTGTCCGACAGGGTAGGGATCAGCCCCAGCATTTT. Translating it yields CASSVRQGRDQPQHF.

The chain couples TRBV29-1 to TRBJ2-4, with D hard to call. The CDR3 extends over 17 amino acids. Per germline, CDR1 SQVTM and CDR2 ANQGSEA. V was trimmed by 0 bases and J by 0 bases, leaving 15 bases between them. The CDR3 loop reads CSVEDVELRKAKNIQYF. The DNA for the CDR3 is TGCAGCGTTGAAGATGTAGAGTTGAGAAAAGCCAAAAACATTCAGTACTTC.

In its sample, this clone was seen a few times. The chain recombines TRBV11-2 with TRBJ2-7; D perhaps matches TRBD2 (5 bases). CDR3 size: 15 residues. Germline V gene sequence: CDR1 SGHAT, CDR2 FQNNGV. Trimming stripped 1 base from V and 4 bases from J, with 14 bases between. The CDR3 nucleotides are TGTGCCAGCAGCTTAGTCGGGGATCCCCGGTACGAGCAGTACTTC. As protein: CASSLVGDPRYEQYF.

The chain is built from TRBV5-1 and TRBJ2-2, with 9 bases identical to TRBD1. The CDR3 is 14 amino acids. Trimming removed 6 bases from V and 5 bases from J; junction bases left unmatched: 5. Germline values: CDR1 SGHRS, CDR2 YFSETQ. DNA of the CDR3: TGCGCCAGCAATCAAGGACAGGGGACCGGGGAGCTGTTTTTT. Protein product: CASNQGQGTGELFF.

The gene calls are TRBV12-2 and TRBJ1-6. TRBV12-2 is an annotated pseudogene. This CDR3 is 18 amino acids long. CDR3 coding DNA: TGTGCAAGTCGCCACCAAGAGGATGATAGCTCCTATAATTCACCCCTCCACTTT. Its protein product is CASRHQEDDSSYNSPLHF.

V gene TRBV10-3 combines with J gene TRBJ2-5; perhaps TRBD2 as D (5 bases). The germline V gene has CDR1 ENHRY and CDR2 SYGVKD. This CDR3 comprises 14 residues. The V and J ends lost 5 bases and 0 bases respectively, with 10 bases between them. CDR3 nucleotide sequence: TGTGCCATCAGTCCCCGGGGAGACCAAGAGACCCAGTACTTC. Translated: CAISPRGDQETQYF.

The rearrangement uses TRBV19 and TRBJ1-1; no clear D. The CDR3 sequence is 14 residues long. The germline V gene encodes CDR1 LNHDA and CDR2 SQIVND (reference sequence). Trimming shortened V by 6 bases and J by 0 bases, and 11 bases separated the two germline ends. The CDR3 DNA reads TGTGCCAGTAGAACAAGCGGCCTGAACACTGAAGCTTTCTTT. Protein: CASRTSGLNTEAFF. Full variable domain (rest looked up from reference TRBV19 and TRBJ1-1): DGGITQSPKYLFRKEGQNVTLSCEQNLNHDAMYWYRQDPGQGLRLIYYSQIVNDFQKGDIAEGYSVSREKKESFPLTVTSAQKNPTAFYLCASRTSGLNTEAFFGQGTRLTVV.

The chain combines TRBV6-1 with TRBJ1-5, with D possibly being TRBD1 (5 bases). The V gene's germline CDR1 is MNHNS and CDR2 SASEGT. Trimming removed 0 bases from V and 1 base from J, with 16 bases in between. The CDR3 spans 18 residues. CDR3 bases: TGTGCCAGCAGTGAAGCGCTTCGTCGGGGGGTGAGCAATCAGCCCCAGCATTTT. It encodes CASSEALRRGVSNQPQHF.

The chain employs TRBV6-5 and TRBJ2-7; 11 bases align to TRBD2. This CDR3 spans 13 amino acids. With V trimmed by 8 bases and J by 4 bases, 4 bases remained unmatched. The germline V gene encodes CDR1 MNHEY and CDR2 SVGAGI. CDR3 DNA sequence: TGTGCCAGCCGACTAGCGGGGAGGTACGAGCAGTACTTC. This sequence encodes CASRLAGRYEQYF.

The chain recombines TRBV15 with TRBJ2-7; perhaps TRBD1 as D (6 bases). Germline CDR1 is LNHNV and CDR2 is YYDKDF (reference sequence). V was shortened by 2 bases and J by 7 bases, with 9 bases between the two germline ends. The CDR3 consists of 12 residues. The CDR3 DNA follows: TGTGCCACCAGCAGACAAGGGACAGAGCAGTACTTC. This encodes CATSRQGTEQYF.

The chain couples TRBV9 to TRBJ2-3; TRBD1 matches 7 bases. The ends lost 4 bases at V and 1 base at J; junction bases unmatched: 12. The germline V gene encodes CDR1 SGDLS and CDR2 YYNGEE. The CDR3 has 17 residues. The CDR3: CASSSTGQIPGTDTQYF. As DNA, the CDR3 is TGTGCCAGCAGCTCGACAGGGCAAATCCCCGGCACAGATACGCAGTATTTT.

The table lists this clone with a few counts. The chain couples TRBV19 to TRBJ2-7, with TRBD1 identical over 8 bases. Per germline, CDR1 LNHDA and CDR2 SQIVND (reference sequence). The CDR3 is 15 amino acids. V lost 3 bases and J lost 5; bases outside the gene matches: 9. DNA for the CDR3: TGTGCCAGTAGTATTGGGGCAGGGGGCTTGGACGAGCAGTACTTC. This encodes CASSIGAGGLDEQYF.

V is TRBV6-5 and J is TRBJ1-3; no reliable D call. V lost 2 bases to trimming and J lost 4 bases, with 12 bases between them. The germline V gene encodes CDR1 MNHEY and CDR2 SVGAGI. CDR3 length: 15 amino acids. For the CDR3, the DNA is TGTGCCAGCAGTTACACCCACACATCGGGAAACACCATATATTTT. This codes for CASSYTHTSGNTIYF.

As to this clone: One end of the junction varies from germline; a read error may be responsible. The V and J genes are TRBV7-6 and TRBJ2-5, with 7 bases lining up with TRBD2. CDR3 length equals 11 residues. Germline CDR1 is SGHVS and CDR2 is FNYEAQ. The CDR3 sequence: CASSIGLGLHF. CDR3 coding DNA: TGTGCCAGCAGCATTGGACTAGGGCTTCACTTC.

This clone was detected once. The gene calls are TRBV9 and TRBJ2-5; tentatively, D is TRBD2 (6 bases). The CDR3 length is 14 residues. Germline-derived CDR1 and CDR2 are SGDLS and YYNGEE. Trimming left V 3 bases short and J 5 bases short, with 14 bases between. This chain's CDR3 is CASSGGDFRETQYF. The CDR3 DNA follows: TGTGCCAGCAGCGGAGGGGACTTCAGGGAGACCCAGTACTTC.

The rearrangement uses TRBV27 and TRBJ2-3; D gene uncertain. V was trimmed by 3 bases and J by 1 base, leaving 17 bases between them. The CDR3 consists of 17 residues. Per germline, CDR1 MNHEY and CDR2 SMNVEV (reference sequence). The DNA for the CDR3 is TGTGCCAGCAGTTTCATGAGGAGCATCGACCGCACAGATACGCAGTATTTT. Its protein is CASSFMRSIDRTDTQYF.

The chain uses TRBV4-2 and TRBJ1-6, with D perhaps matching TRBD1 (6 bases). The CDR3 loop spans 17 amino acids. V lost 3 bases and J lost 1, with 13 bases in between. Germline CDR1 reads LGHNA; CDR2 reads YNFKEQ. The CDR3 DNA is TGTGCCAGCAGCCAGGAACAGGGTTTTTCCTATAATTCACCCCTCCACTTT. It encodes CASSQEQGFSYNSPLHF.

The chain carries TRBV7-2 and TRBJ2-5; 9 bases map to TRBD1. V was pared by 4 bases and J by 1 base, with 4 bases of the junction left unmatched. The CDR3 runs to 15 residues. Germline assignment: CDR1 SGHTA and CDR2 FQGNSA. Written as DNA, the CDR3 is TGTGCCAGCAGCTCGGGACAGGGCCCCCAAGAGACCCAGTACTTC. Protein: CASSSGQGPQETQYF.

This rearrangement joins TRBV18 to TRBJ2-2, with 8 bases that match TRBD2. The germline gives CDR1 KGHSH, CDR2 LQKENI. The ends lost 2 bases at V and 0 bases at J; junction bases unmatched: 2. The CDR3 contains 16 residues. The CDR3 reads CASSPGGGPNTGELFF. DNA for the CDR3: TGTGCCAGCTCACCAGGCGGGGGGCCGAACACCGGGGAGCTGTTTTTT.

This clone was found a few times. The J gene is TRBJ1-6, the V gene TRBV6-6; no definite D call. Germline values: CDR1 MNHNY, CDR2 SVGAGI (reference sequence). The CDR3 runs to 15 residues. Trimming removed 9 bases from V and 1 base from J, with 13 bases in between. DNA for the CDR3: TGTGCCAGTTGGGAGGCGGATTCCTATAATTCACCCCTCCACTTT. It codes for CASWEADSYNSPLHF.

This rearrangement joins TRBV9 to TRBJ2-7; possible D gene TRBD2, 5 bases. Germline-derived CDR1 and CDR2 are SGDLS and YYNGEE. V was trimmed by 4 bases and J by 0 bases, leaving 8 bases between them. The CDR3 runs to 13 residues. CDR3 amino acids: CASSSGNSYEQYF. The CDR3 nucleotides are TGTGCCAGCAGCTCCGGGAACTCCTACGAGCAGTACTTC.

The CDR3 is CASSLGGNTEAFF. CDR3 coding DNA: TGCGCCAGCAGCCTGGGCGGGAACACTGAAGCTTTCTTT. The chain carries TRBV5-1 and TRBJ1-1; D is uncertain. The CDR3 extends over 13 amino acids. The ends were cut back, 4 bases at V and 1 base at J, with 8 bases in the middle. The V gene's germline CDR1 is SGHRS and CDR2 YFSETQ.